Below are 30 T cell receptor beta chains sequenced from a single sample in a study of human T cells and chemical hapten exposure (dated by TCRdb to about 2021). Library preparation was by RACE. For sequencing, a NextSeq 500 was employed. TCRdb applied fastp at Q25 and MiXCR to the public reads, then kept only in-frame beta chains. Entries are consolidated by CDR3 protein sequence, retaining the most common genes and DNA. The sample records around 130,000 distinct CDR3 sequences, roughly 9.5% of which are singletons. 1.5% to 2% of the sample is taken by the ten largest. In the paper's terms, the time point label means: healthy volunteer bleed at 2 weeks. Total RNA was extracted from unfractionated whole blood collected in Tempus Blood RNA tubes. Sequenced input: whole blood. Receptor source: a male donor in good health. Some clones in this sample may be carry-over from other donors' samples.

This clonotype has more than one count but fewer than ten. The chain links TRBV12-5 to TRBJ1-5; D possibly corresponds to TRBD1 (6 bases). Germline V gives CDR1 LGHNT, CDR2 FRNRAP. Trimming removed 3 bases from V and 4 bases from J, with 10 bases in between. The CDR3 covers 14 residues. CDR3 bases: TGTGCTAGTGGTTTCGGACAGTTTAATCAGCCCCAGCATTTT. Encoded protein: CASGFGQFNQPQHF.

This clonotype has at least ten counts. This rearrangement joins TRBV12-3 or TRBV12-4 to TRBJ2-2; 8 nucleotides match TRBD2. This CDR3 is built from 15 residues. Germline trimming cut 7 bases from V and 1 base from J; bases unmatched to any gene: 5. CDR3 loop: CASNPAGGNTGELFF. The CDR3 DNA sequence: TGTGCCAGCAATCCCGCGGGAGGGAACACCGGGGAGCTGTTTTTT.

CDR3 in amino acids: CASSPGARHASSYNEQFF. CDR3 sequence (DNA): TGTGCCAGCAGCCCCGGCGCGAGGCATGCGAGCTCCTACAATGAGCAGTTCTTC. The chain uses TRBV7-2 and TRBJ2-1; D unclear. Germline V gives CDR1 SGHTA, CDR2 FQGNSA. The CDR3 extends over 18 amino acids. The V gene lost 5 bases and the J gene lost 0 bases, with 20 bases spanning the gap.

This clonotype was recorded a few times. The chain recombines TRBV20-1 with TRBJ1-2; TRBD1 agrees at 10 bases. CDR1 and CDR2 from the germline V gene are DFQATT and SNEGSKA (reference sequence). V lost 5 bases and J lost 3; bases outside the gene matches: 6. CDR3 length: 14 amino acids. CDR3 protein: CSASTGGLYYGYTF. CDR3 nucleotide sequence: TGCAGTGCTTCGACAGGGGGCCTTTACTATGGCTACACCTTC.

This clonotype was detected ten times or more. This chain joins TRBV6-2 or TRBV6-3 and TRBJ1-2; 7 nucleotides line up with TRBD1. There are 18 residues in the CDR3. Trimming cost V 0 bases and J 6 bases; bases outside gene matches: 16. Germline V lookup: CDR1 MNHEY, CDR2 SVGEGT. In DNA, the CDR3 is TGTGCCAGCAGTTACTCGCGGACAGGCCTGTCTTCATCCAATGGCTACACCTTC. Protein: CASSYSRTGLSSSNGYTF.

The V gene is TRBV20-1, the J gene TRBJ1-1; D unresolved. V gave up 6 bases and J gave up 3 bases, with 14 bases separating them. The CDR3 runs 13 residues. Germline assignment: CDR1 DFQATT and CDR2 SNEGSKA (reference sequence). The CDR3 nucleotides are TGCAGTGCGAAACGCGGGCGGGACACTGAAGCTTTCTTT. Translation gives CSAKRGRDTEAFF.

This clonotype was found many times. The V gene is TRBV12-3 or TRBV12-4, the J gene TRBJ2-3; 8 bases line up with TRBD2. V trimming: 5 bases; J trimming: 9 bases; junction bases outside the gene matches: 19. CDR3 length: 17 residues. Here the CDR3 DNA reads TGTGCCAGCAGTCCCCAAAGCGGGGGCCTCCGCGGGGAGACGCAGTATTTT. It codes for CASSPQSGGLRGETQYF.

This clonotype was counted a few times. The junction shows a germline mismatch at one end, possibly a read error. The chain is built from TRBV4-3 and TRBJ2-7; 11 nucleotides agree with TRBD2. The CDR3 runs to 17 residues. CDR1 and CDR2 from the germline V gene are LGHNA and YSLEER. This chain's CDR3 is CASSQDRLAGGSYEQYF. In DNA form, the CDR3 reads TGTGCCAGCAGCCAAGATCGCCTAGCGGGGGGTTCCTACGAGCAGTACTTC.

By proportion, this clonotype is medium-sized. The chain employs TRBV6-4 and TRBJ2-3; D possibly uses TRBD1 or TRBD2 (6 bases each). Germline values: CDR1 MRHNA, CDR2 SNTAGT. The V and J ends lost 0 bases and 3 bases respectively, with 13 bases between them. The CDR3 is made up of 16 amino acids. The CDR3 here is CASSDSVGGGTDTQYF. The CDR3 coding sequence is TGTGCCAGCAGTGACTCCGTAGGGGGAGGAACAGATACGCAGTATTTT.

The CDR3 sequence: CASSLSTGTSSYEQYF. CDR3 DNA: TGTGCCAGCAGTTTATCAACAGGGACTAGCTCCTACGAGCAGTACTTC. This chain links TRBV27 with TRBJ2-7; 8 bases fit TRBD2. The J segment lost 0 bases and the V segment lost 0 bases, leaving 4 bases of the junction unmatched. The CDR3 runs 16 residues. Germline CDR1 reads MNHEY; CDR2 reads SMNVEV (reference sequence).

The CDR3 DNA is TGCAGTGTTTCTCTGGGACTAGCCGCAGATACGCAGTATTTT. It translates to CSVSLGLAADTQYF. This sequence joins TRBV20-1 and TRBJ2-3; 9 bases fit TRBD2. Germline V gene data show CDR1 as DFQATT and CDR2 as SNEGSKA (reference sequence). Trimming removed 7 bases from V and 4 bases from J; junction bases left unmatched: 9. The CDR3 is made up of 14 amino acids.

The genes are TRBV7-9 and TRBJ2-3; the match to TRBD1 covers 9 bases. Germline V CDR1 and CDR2: SEHNR, FQNEAQ (reference sequence). This CDR3 has 15 amino acids. V lost 2 bases to trimming and J lost 1 base; unmatched junction nucleotides: 1. CDR3 DNA sequence: TGTGCCAGCAGCTTACGGGACAGGGGCACAGATACGCAGTATTTT. It codes for CASSLRDRGTDTQYF.

This clonotype occurred many times. The rearrangement links TRBV10-2 to TRBJ1-1; D possibly corresponds to TRBD1 (5 bases). Trimming removed 4 bases at V and 7 bases at J, with 16 bases between. This CDR3 contains 14 residues. From germline, CDR1 is WSHSY and CDR2 SAAADI. CDR3 bases: TGCGCCAGCAGTGGGGGCGCGCGGTCCATTGAAGCTTTCTTT. It translates to CASSGGARSIEAFF.

In this sample, this clonotype turned up a few times. The J gene is TRBJ2-5, the V gene TRBV5-1; unclear D gene. Germline V gives CDR1 SGHRS, CDR2 YFSETQ. The CDR3 has 13 residues. With 0 bases removed from V and 2 bases from J, the gap between germline ends came to 5 bases. The CDR3 DNA follows: TGCGCCAGCAGCTTGGGGGTACAAGAGACCCAGTACTTC. Protein product: CASSLGVQETQYF.

There are many counts of this clonotype. The V and J genes are TRBV5-1 and TRBJ2-1; unclear D gene. CDR3 size: 15 residues. V lost 0 bases, J lost 7 bases, and 14 bases lay in between. Germline lookup yields CDR1 SGHRS and CDR2 YFSETQ. The CDR3 spells CASSLVDVGINEQFF. CDR3 nucleotide sequence: TGCGCCAGCAGCTTGGTGGATGTCGGTATTAATGAGCAGTTCTTC.

This clonotype appeared many times. This chain links TRBV7-6 with TRBJ2-1; no reliable D call. The V and J ends lost 6 bases and 9 bases respectively, with 15 bases between them. CDR3 length: 13 residues. CDR1 and CDR2 (germline): SGHVS, FNYEAQ. The CDR3 sequence: CASSSDAPGEQFF. The CDR3 region has the DNA TGTGCCAGCAGTTCGGACGCCCCGGGTGAGCAGTTCTTC.

The J gene is TRBJ1-4, the V gene TRBV18; D ambiguous. The CDR3 spans 16 residues. The germline gives CDR1 KGHSH, CDR2 LQKENI. V was cut by 2 bases and J by 0 bases, with 10 bases left in between. The chain's CDR3 is CASSPMSGSTNEKLFF. The CDR3 DNA reads TGTGCCAGCTCACCAATGTCAGGCTCAACTAATGAAAAACTGTTTTTT.

This clonotype was picked up many times. CDR3 region: CASSLGGANVLTF. CDR3 bases: TGTGCCAGCAGTTTAGGTGGGGCCAACGTCCTGACTTTC. The J gene is TRBJ2-6, the V gene TRBV12-3 or TRBV12-4; D is uncertain. V lost 1 base to trimming and J lost 3 bases, with 1 base between them. The CDR3 contains 13 residues.

The chain joins TRBV5-4 to TRBJ1-1, with D possibly TRBD1 on 6 matching bases. Per germline, CDR1 SGHNT and CDR2 YYREEE (reference sequence). V dropped 5 bases and J dropped 1 base, with 9 bases sitting between them. The CDR3 is made up of 13 amino acids. The CDR3 nucleotides are TGTGCCAGCAGACCGACAGGGAACACTGAAGCTTTCTTT. The encoded protein is CASRPTGNTEAFF.

At least ten counts were recorded for this clonotype. V is TRBV10-3 and J is TRBJ2-3, with D possibly TRBD1 on 5 matching bases. Germline CDR1 is ENHRY and CDR2 is SYGVKD. The CDR3 loop spans 10 amino acids. Trimming shortened V by 10 bases and J by 8 bases, and 10 bases separated the two germline ends. As DNA, the CDR3 is TGTGCCACCCTTCAGGGTACGCAGTATTTT. The encoded protein is CATLQGTQYF.

The rearrangement links TRBV12-3 or TRBV12-4 to TRBJ1-1, with D maybe TRBD1 (5 bases). The length of the CDR3 is 12 residues. V was trimmed by 5 bases and J by 11 bases, leaving 15 bases between them. CDR3 in DNA: TGTGCCAGCAGTCCGCCCAGGGCCGGGGCTTTCTTT. It yields the protein CASSPPRAGAFF.

This clonotype was seen only a few times. The rearrangement links TRBV6-4 to TRBJ2-2, with D perhaps given as TRBD1 or TRBD2 (5 bases each). This CDR3 has 15 amino acids. Germline CDR1 MRHNA, CDR2 SNTAGT. Trimming cost V 2 bases and J 4 bases, with 11 bases left between them. CDR3 coding DNA: TGTGCCAGCAGTGACCGGGGCATGACCACCGGGGAGCTGTTTTTT. This sequence encodes CASSDRGMTTGELFF.

This clonotype was counted ten times or more. Germline is not matched at one junction end, which may reflect a read error. The chain carries TRBV5-1 and TRBJ2-5; D is unclear. From germline, CDR1 is SGHRS and CDR2 YFSETQ. The CDR3 runs to 11 residues. In DNA, the CDR3 is TGTGCCAGCAGCTTCCAAGAGACCCAGTACTTC. Translated: CASSFQETQYF.

The chain recombines TRBV7-9 with TRBJ2-7; no definite D call. There are 13 residues in the CDR3. Trimming took 3 bases from V and 6 from J, leaving 12 bases between them. Germline V gene lookup returns CDR1 SEHNR and CDR2 FQNEAQ (reference sequence). In DNA, the CDR3 is TGTGCCAGCAGCTTTGAATCCTTTTTCGAGCAGTACTTC. Its protein product is CASSFESFFEQYF.

This clonotype has more than one count but fewer than ten. The chain is built from TRBV27 and TRBJ2-3; TRBD1 might be the D (5 bases). This CDR3 has 15 residues. V was trimmed by 3 bases and J by 1 base, leaving 11 bases between them. The germline V gene has CDR1 MNHEY and CDR2 SMNVEV (reference sequence). CDR3 sequence reads: CASSLSKGGTDTQYF. CDR3 nucleotide sequence: TGTGCCAGCAGTTTGTCCAAAGGGGGCACAGATACGCAGTATTTT.

In its sample, this clonotype was seen a few times. V usage is TRBV20-1 and J usage is TRBJ2-3; TRBD2 aligns across 10 bases. The J segment lost 5 bases and the V segment lost 3 bases, leaving 8 bases of the junction unmatched. Germline lookup yields CDR1 DFQATT and CDR2 SNEGSKA (reference sequence). There are 15 residues in the CDR3. In nucleotides, the CDR3 is TGCAGTGCTAGTCAAGCGGGAGGGAGGGGAGATACGCAGTATTTT. Residues: CSASQAGGRGDTQYF.

V gene TRBV5-1 combines with J gene TRBJ2-7; TRBD1 matches at 8 bases. CDR3 length: 14 residues. Germline V gives CDR1 SGHRS, CDR2 YFSETQ. The ends lost 2 bases at V and 3 bases at J; junction bases unmatched: 4. For the CDR3, the DNA is TGCGCCAGCAGCTTTAAAGGACAGGGCTACGAGCAGTACTTC. Translating gives CASSFKGQGYEQYF.

This clonotype came up a few times. The chain employs TRBV7-2 and TRBJ1-4; D is unresolved. There are 14 residues in the CDR3. Deletions cut 5 bases from V and 6 bases from J, with 13 bases between. Germline V gene sequence: CDR1 SGHTA, CDR2 FQGNSA. The CDR3 here is CASSLSPGHEKLFF. CDR3 DNA sequence: TGTGCCAGCAGCCTCTCTCCCGGGCATGAAAAACTGTTTTTT.

The rearrangement uses TRBV28 and TRBJ1-1; possible D gene TRBD1, 5 bases. The CDR3 length is 14 residues. The germline CDR1 and CDR2 sequences are MDHEN and SYDVKM. V lost 3 bases, J lost 1 base, and 9 bases lay in between. The CDR3 region has the DNA TGTGCCAGCAGTTTGAGACAGCGGAACACTGAAGCTTTCTTT. The encoded protein is CASSLRQRNTEAFF. Combining the CDR3 with reference TRBV28 and TRBJ1-1 gives the whole variable domain DVKVTQSSRYLVKRTGEKVFLECVQDMDHENMFWYRQDPGLGLRLIYFSYDVKMKEKGDIPEGYSVSREKKERFSLILESASTNQTSMYLCASSLRQRNTEAFFGQGTRLTVV.

The V and J genes are TRBV10-3 and TRBJ2-1; no definite D call. With 4 bases removed from V and 3 bases from J, the gap between germline ends came to 7 bases. CDR1 and CDR2 from the germline V gene are ENHRY and SYGVKD. The CDR3 extends over 13 amino acids. The CDR3 loop is CAISGADYNEQFF. In DNA, the CDR3 is TGTGCCATCAGTGGTGCGGACTACAATGAGCAGTTCTTC.